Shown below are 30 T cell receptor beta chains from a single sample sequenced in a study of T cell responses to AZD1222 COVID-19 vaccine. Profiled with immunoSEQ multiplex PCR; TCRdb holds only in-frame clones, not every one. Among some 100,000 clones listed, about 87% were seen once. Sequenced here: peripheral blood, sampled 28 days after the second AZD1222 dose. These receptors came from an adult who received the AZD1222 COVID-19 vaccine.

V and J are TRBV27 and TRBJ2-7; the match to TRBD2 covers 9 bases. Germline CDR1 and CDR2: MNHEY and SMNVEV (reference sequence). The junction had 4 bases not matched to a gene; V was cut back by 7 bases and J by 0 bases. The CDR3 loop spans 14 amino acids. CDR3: CASTNSGGSYEQYF. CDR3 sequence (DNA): TGTGCCAGCACCAATAGCGGGGGCTCCTACGAGCAGTACTTC.

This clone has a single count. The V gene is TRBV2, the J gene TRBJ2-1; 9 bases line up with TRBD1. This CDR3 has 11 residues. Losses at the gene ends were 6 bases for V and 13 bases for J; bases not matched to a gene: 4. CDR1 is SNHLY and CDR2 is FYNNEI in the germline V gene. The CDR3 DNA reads TGTGCCAGCAGCAGACAGGGGGACCAGTTCTTC. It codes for CASSRQGDQFF.

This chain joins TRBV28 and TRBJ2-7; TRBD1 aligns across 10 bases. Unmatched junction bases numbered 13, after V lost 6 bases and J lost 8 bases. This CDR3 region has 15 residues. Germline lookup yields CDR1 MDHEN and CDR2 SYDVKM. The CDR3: CASRPSGTGALQQYF. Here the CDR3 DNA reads TGTGCCAGCAGGCCTTCCGGGACAGGGGCTTTGCAGCAGTACTTC.

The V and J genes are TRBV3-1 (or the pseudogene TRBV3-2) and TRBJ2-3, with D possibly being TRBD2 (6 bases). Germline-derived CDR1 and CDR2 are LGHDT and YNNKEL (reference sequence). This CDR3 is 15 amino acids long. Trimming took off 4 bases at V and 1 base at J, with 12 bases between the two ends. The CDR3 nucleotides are TGTGCCAGCAGCCGAGCTAGGAGGGGCACAGATACGCAGTATTTT. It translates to CASSRARRGTDTQYF.

The CDR3 is CASSLTGGDTEAFF. CDR3 in DNA: TGTGCCAGCAGCTTAACTGGGGGGGACACTGAAGCTTTCTTT. The J gene is TRBJ1-1, the V gene TRBV7-9, with D possibly TRBD1 on 5 matching bases. The CDR3 length is 14 residues. The germline gives CDR1 SEHNR, CDR2 FQNEAQ (reference sequence). The V end was cut by 2 bases, the J end by 3 bases, with 10 bases between.

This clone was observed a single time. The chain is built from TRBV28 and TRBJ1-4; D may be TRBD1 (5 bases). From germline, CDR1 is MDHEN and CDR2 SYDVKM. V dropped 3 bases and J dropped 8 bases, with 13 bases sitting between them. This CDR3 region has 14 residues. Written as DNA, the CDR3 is TGTGCCAGCAGTTTTCCCAGGGTTGGCGAAAAACTGTTTTTT. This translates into CASSFPRVGEKLFF.

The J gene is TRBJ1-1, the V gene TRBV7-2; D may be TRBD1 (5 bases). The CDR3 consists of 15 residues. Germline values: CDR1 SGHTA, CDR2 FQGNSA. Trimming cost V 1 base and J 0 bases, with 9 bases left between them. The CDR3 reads CASSLVSGMNTEAFF. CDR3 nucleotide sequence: TGTGCCAGCAGCTTAGTCTCAGGGATGAACACTGAAGCTTTCTTT.

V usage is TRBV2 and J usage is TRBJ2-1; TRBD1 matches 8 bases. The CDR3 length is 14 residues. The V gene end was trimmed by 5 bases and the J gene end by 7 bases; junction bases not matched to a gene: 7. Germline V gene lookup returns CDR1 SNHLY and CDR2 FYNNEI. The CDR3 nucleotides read TGTGCCAGCAGTAGGACAGGGACGATGAATGAGCAGTTCTTC. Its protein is CASSRTGTMNEQFF.

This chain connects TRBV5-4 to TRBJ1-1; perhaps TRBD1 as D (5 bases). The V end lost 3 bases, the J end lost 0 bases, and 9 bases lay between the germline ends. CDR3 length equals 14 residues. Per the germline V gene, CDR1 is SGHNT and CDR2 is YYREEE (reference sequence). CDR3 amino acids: CASSWEQVNTEAFF. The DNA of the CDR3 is TGTGCCAGCAGCTGGGAACAGGTGAACACTGAAGCTTTCTTT.

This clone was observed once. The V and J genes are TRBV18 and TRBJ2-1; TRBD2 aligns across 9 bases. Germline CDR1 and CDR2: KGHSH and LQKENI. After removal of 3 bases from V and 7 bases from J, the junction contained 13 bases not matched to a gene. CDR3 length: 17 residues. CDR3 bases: TGTGCCAGCTCACCTGTCGCCGGGACTAGCTTCGATAATGAGCAGTTCTTC. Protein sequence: CASSPVAGTSFDNEQFF.

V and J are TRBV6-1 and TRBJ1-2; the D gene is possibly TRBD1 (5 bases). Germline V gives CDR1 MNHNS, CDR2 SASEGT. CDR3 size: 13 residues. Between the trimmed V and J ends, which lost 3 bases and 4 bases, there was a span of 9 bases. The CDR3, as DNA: TGTGCCAGCAGTGACAGGGAGGGCTATGGCTACACCTTC. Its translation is CASSDREGYGYTF.

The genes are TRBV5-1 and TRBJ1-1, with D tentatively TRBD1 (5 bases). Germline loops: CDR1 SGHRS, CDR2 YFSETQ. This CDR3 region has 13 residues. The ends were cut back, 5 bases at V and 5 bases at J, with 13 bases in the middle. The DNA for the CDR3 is TGCGCCAGCAGTCCGACAGTGGCGACTGAAGCTTTCTTT. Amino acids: CASSPTVATEAFF.

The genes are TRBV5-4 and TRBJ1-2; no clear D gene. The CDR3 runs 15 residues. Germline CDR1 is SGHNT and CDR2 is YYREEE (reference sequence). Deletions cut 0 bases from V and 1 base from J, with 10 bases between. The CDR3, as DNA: TGTGCCAGCAGCTTGGGCACAGCGAATAACTATGGCTACACCTTC. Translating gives CASSLGTANNYGYTF.

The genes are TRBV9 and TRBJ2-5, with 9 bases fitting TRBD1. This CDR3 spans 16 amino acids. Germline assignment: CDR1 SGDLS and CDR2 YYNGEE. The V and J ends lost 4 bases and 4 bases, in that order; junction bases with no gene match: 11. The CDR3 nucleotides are TGTGCCAGCAGCCCGAGTGGGGACAGGGTGGGAGAGACCCAGTACTTC. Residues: CASSPSGDRVGETQYF. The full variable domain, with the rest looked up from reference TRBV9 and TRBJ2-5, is DSGVTQTPKHLITATGQRVTLRCSPRSGDLSVYWYQQSLDQGLQFLIQYYNGEERAKGNILERFSAQQFPDLHSELNLSSLELGDSALYFCASSPSGDRVGETQYFGPGTRLLVL.

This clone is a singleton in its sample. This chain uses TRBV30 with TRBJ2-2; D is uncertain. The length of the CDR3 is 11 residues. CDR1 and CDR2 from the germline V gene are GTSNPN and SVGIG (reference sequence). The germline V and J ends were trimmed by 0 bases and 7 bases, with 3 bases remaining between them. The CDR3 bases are TGTGCCTGGAGTGTAAACGGGGAGCTGTTTTTT. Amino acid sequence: CAWSVNGELFF.

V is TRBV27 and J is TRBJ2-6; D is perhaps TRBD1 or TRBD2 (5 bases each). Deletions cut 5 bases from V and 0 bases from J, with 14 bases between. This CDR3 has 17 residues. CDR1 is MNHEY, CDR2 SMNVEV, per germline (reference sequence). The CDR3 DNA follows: TGTGCCAGCAGTGTGGGGGTCGGTTTCTCTGGGGCCAACGTCCTGACTTTC. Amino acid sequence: CASSVGVGFSGANVLTF.

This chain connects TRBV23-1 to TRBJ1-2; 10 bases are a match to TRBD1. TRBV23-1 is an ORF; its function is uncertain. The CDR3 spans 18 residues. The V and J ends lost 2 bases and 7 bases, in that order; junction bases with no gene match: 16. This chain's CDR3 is CASSQDRKRRDRGSGYTF. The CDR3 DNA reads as TGCGCCAGCAGTCAAGATCGAAAGAGGCGGGACAGGGGATCTGGCTACACCTTC.

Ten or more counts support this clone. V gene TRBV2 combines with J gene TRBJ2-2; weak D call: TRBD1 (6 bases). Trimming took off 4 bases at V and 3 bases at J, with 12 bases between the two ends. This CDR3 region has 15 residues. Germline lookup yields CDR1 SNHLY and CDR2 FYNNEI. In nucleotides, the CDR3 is TGTGCCAGCAGTGCAACAGGGCTTCACACCGGGGAGCTGTTTTTT. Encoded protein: CASSATGLHTGELFF.

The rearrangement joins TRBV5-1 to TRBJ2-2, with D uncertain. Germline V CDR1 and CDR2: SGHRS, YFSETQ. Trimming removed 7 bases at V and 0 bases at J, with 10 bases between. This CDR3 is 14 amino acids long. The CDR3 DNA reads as TGCGCCAGCGCTGGTACTACGAACACCGGGGAGCTGTTTTTT. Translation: CASAGTTNTGELFF.

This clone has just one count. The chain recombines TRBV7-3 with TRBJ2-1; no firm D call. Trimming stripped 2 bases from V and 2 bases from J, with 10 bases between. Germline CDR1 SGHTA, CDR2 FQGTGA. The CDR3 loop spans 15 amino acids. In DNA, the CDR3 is TGTGCCAGCAGCTTAGTGGGATCCACCTACAATGAGCAGTTCTTC. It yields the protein CASSLVGSTYNEQFF.

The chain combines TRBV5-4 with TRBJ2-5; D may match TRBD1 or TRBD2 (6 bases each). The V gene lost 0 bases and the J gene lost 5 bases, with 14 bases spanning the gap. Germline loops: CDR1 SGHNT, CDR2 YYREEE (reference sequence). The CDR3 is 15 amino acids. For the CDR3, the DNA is TGTGCCAGCAGCTTGGTGGGACGGGGGCTGGAGACCCAGTACTTC. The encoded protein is CASSLVGRGLETQYF.

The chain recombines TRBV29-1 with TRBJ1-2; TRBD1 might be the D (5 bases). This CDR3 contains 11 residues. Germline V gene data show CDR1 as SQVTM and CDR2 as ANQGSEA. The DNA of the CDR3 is TGCAGGGCGGGGGGGACTTATGGCTACACCTTC. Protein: CRAGGTYGYTF.

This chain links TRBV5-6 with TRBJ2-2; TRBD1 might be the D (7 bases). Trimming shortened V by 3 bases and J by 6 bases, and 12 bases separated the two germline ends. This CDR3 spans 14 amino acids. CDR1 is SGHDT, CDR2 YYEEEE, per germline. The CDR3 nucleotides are TGTGCCAGCAGCTGGCAGGGGGGACCCGGGGAGCTGTTTTTT. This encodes CASSWQGGPGELFF.

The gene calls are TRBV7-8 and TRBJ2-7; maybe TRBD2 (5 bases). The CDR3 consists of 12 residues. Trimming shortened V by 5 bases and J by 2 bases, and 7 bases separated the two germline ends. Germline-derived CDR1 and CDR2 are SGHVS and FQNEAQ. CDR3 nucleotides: TGTGCCAGCAGCCAGGAGGCCTACGAGCAGTACTTC. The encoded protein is CASSQEAYEQYF.

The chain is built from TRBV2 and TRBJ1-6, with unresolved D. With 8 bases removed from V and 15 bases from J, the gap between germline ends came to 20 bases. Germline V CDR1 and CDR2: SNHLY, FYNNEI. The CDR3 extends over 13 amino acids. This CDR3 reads CASLGPYSPHLHF. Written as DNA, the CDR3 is TGTGCCAGCTTGGGCCCCTACTCCCCCCACCTCCACTTT.

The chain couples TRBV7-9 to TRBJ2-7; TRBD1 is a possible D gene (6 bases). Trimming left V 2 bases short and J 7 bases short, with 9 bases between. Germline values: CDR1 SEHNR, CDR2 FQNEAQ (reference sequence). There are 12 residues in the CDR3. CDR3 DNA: TGTGCCAGCAGCTTAACAGGGCGAGAGCAGTACTTC. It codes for CASSLTGREQYF.

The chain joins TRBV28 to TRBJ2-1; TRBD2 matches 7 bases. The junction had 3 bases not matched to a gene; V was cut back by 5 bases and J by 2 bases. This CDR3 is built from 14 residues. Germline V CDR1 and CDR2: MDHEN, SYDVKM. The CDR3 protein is CASSLGLTYNEQFF. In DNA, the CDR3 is TGTGCCAGCAGTCTGGGACTAACCTACAATGAGCAGTTCTTC.

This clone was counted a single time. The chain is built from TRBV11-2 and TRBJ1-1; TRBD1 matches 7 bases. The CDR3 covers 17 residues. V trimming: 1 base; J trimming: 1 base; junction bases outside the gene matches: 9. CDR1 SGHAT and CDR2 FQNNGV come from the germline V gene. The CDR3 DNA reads TGTGCCAGCAGCTTAGTCGGCAGGGGGGAAGGGAACACTGAAGCTTTCTTT. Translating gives CASSLVGRGEGNTEAFF. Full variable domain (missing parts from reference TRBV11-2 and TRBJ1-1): EAGVAQSPRYKIIEKRQSVAFWCNPISGHATLYWYQQILGQGPKLLIQFQNNGVVDDSQLPKDRFSAERLKGVDSTLKIQPAKLEDSAVYLCASSLVGRGEGNTEAFFGQGTRLTVV.

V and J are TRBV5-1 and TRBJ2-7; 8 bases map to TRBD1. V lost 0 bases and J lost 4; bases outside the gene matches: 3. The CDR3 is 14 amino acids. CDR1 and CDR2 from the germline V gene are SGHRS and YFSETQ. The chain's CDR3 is CASSLDGQGYEQYF. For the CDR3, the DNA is TGCGCCAGCAGCTTGGATGGACAGGGTTACGAGCAGTACTTC.

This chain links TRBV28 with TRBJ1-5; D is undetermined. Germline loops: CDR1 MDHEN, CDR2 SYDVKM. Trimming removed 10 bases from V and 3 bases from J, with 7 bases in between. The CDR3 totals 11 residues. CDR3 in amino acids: CATADNQPQHF. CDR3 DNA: TGTGCCACCGCCGACAATCAGCCCCAGCATTTT.